The 28 T cell receptor beta chains below come from one sample, sequenced in a study of T cell repertoires in cytomegalovirus infection. Which antigens these TCRs recognize remains unknown. TCRdb re-called the reads with MiXCR, one entry per CDR3 protein. The sample holds about 830,000 distinct CDR3 sequences, around a third seen once. Sequencing was performed on cultured CD8+ T cells from PBMCs, taken from culture after CMV antigen stimulation. These TCRs come from a human donor in good health (CMV status not recorded). Some clones in this sample may be carry-over from other donors' samples.

This chain links TRBV4-1 with TRBJ2-4; D remains ambiguous. The CDR3 is 18 amino acids. Germline V gene lookup returns CDR1 MGHRA and CDR2 YSYEKL. V was shortened by 0 bases and J by 0 bases, with 15 bases between the two germline ends. The chain's CDR3 is CASSQDAPIQVAKNIQYF. The CDR3 DNA follows: TGCGCCAGCAGCCAAGATGCGCCAATTCAAGTAGCCAAAAACATTCAGTACTTC.

This chain links TRBV27 with TRBJ2-5; a weak D match, TRBD1 (6 bases). Per germline, CDR1 MNHEY and CDR2 SMNVEV (reference sequence). This CDR3 has 16 amino acids. Trimming shortened V by 1 base and J by 2 bases, and 14 bases separated the two germline ends. The DNA of the CDR3 is TGTGCCAGCAGTTTATTGACAGGTGGTTTGCAAGAGACCCAGTACTTC. Translated: CASSLLTGGLQETQYF.

This clonotype was seen only a few times. The J gene is TRBJ1-5, the V gene TRBV19; 10 nucleotides agree with TRBD1. Trimming cost V 0 bases and J 6 bases; bases outside gene matches: 8. In germline, CDR1 is LNHDA, CDR2 SQIVND (reference sequence). The CDR3 runs 17 residues. CDR3 in DNA: TGTGCCAGTAGTATAGATTGGGACAGGGGTTTTGGTCAGCCCCAGCATTTT. It specifies CASSIDWDRGFGQPQHF.

The V gene is TRBV12-3 or TRBV12-4, the J gene TRBJ1-4; no clear D. Trimming took 8 bases from V and 8 from J, leaving 12 bases between them. CDR3 length: 12 residues. Here the CDR3 DNA reads TGTGCCAGCGGATGGACCGCCGAAAAACTGTTTTTT. This codes for CASGWTAEKLFF.

The gene calls are TRBV7-9 and TRBJ1-3; 9 nucleotides agree with TRBD1. Germline V gives CDR1 SEHNR, CDR2 FQNEAQ (reference sequence). V lost 4 bases, J lost 0 bases, and 4 bases stayed unmatched. This CDR3 is built from 16 residues. The CDR3 protein is CASSSATGGSGNTIYF. CDR3 DNA: TGTGCCAGCAGCTCCGCGACAGGGGGCTCTGGAAACACCATATATTTT.

This rearrangement joins TRBV6-5 to TRBJ2-5; 9 bases match TRBD2. CDR1 and CDR2 (germline): MNHEY, SVGAGI. CDR3 length equals 15 residues. J lost 4 bases, V lost 5 bases, and 8 bases had no gene match. CDR3 loop: CASSVSGGTPETQYF. The DNA for the CDR3 is TGTGCCAGCAGTGTTAGCGGGGGCACCCCAGAGACCCAGTACTTC.

This clonotype occurred many times. The V and J genes are TRBV5-8 and TRBJ2-1; 8 nucleotides align to TRBD2. Trimming took 5 bases from V and 5 from J; bases not matched to a gene: 9. CDR3 length: 15 amino acids. Germline values: CDR1 SGHTS, CDR2 YDEGEE. In nucleotides, the CDR3 is TGTGCCAGCAGTCTGGCGGCTAGCGGGCACAATGAGCAGTTCTTC. Translation: CASSLAASGHNEQFF.

This clonotype was seen a single time. The chain carries TRBV2 and TRBJ1-2, with no clear D. CDR1 is SNHLY, CDR2 FYNNEI, per germline. Trimming took off 6 bases at V and 8 bases at J, with 7 bases between the two ends. This CDR3 has 10 amino acids. The CDR3 DNA sequence: TGTGCCAGCAGGGCGAACGGCTACACCTTC. Translating gives CASRANGYTF.

The V call is TRBV7-9, the J call TRBJ1-5; 8 bases line up with TRBD1. CDR1 is SEHNR, CDR2 FQNEAQ, per germline (reference sequence). The ends lost 3 bases at V and 7 bases at J; junction bases unmatched: 11. There are 16 residues in the CDR3. The CDR3 DNA follows: TGTGCCAGCAGCTTGGGGTCAGGGGGCCGGTTCCAGCCCCAGCATTTT. Translation: CASSLGSGGRFQPQHF.

The chain is built from TRBV9 and TRBJ2-1; no definite D call. CDR1 and CDR2 (germline): SGDLS, YYNGEE. The CDR3 consists of 12 residues. V gave up 0 bases and J gave up 6 bases, with 4 bases separating them. The DNA for the CDR3 is TGTGCCAGCAGCGTAGCTTCCAATGAGCAGTTCTTC. Translating gives CASSVASNEQFF.

Ten or more counts support this clonotype. This chain uses TRBV5-5 with TRBJ1-5, with D uncertain. Trimming left V 2 bases short and J 0 bases short, with 12 bases between. The CDR3 runs 16 residues. Looked up from germline, CDR1 is SGHKS and CDR2 is YYEKEE (reference sequence). In DNA form, the CDR3 reads TGTGCCAGCAGCTTTGGTTTTTTCGATAGCAATCAGCCCCAGCATTTT. It codes for CASSFGFFDSNQPQHF.

This clonotype was seen repeatedly, ten times or more. The chain uses TRBV28 and TRBJ2-5; 14 bases align to TRBD2. In germline, CDR1 is MDHEN, CDR2 SYDVKM. The CDR3 runs 19 residues. Germline trimming cut 7 bases from V and 2 bases from J; bases unmatched to any gene: 15. CDR3 nucleotide sequence: TGTGCCAGCAACGAAAGGGAAGGACTAGCGGGGGGATTTCAAGAGACCCAGTACTTC. Its protein is CASNEREGLAGGFQETQYF.

The CDR3 coding sequence is TGTGCCAGCAGCTTAGAAAGCGGGGTATACAATGAGCAGTTCTTC. Protein: CASSLESGVYNEQFF. V gene TRBV7-6 combines with J gene TRBJ2-1; 7 nucleotides agree with TRBD2. Per germline, CDR1 SGHVS and CDR2 FNYEAQ. The CDR3 has 15 amino acids. The trim removed 1 base at V and 4 bases at J, leaving 4 bases unmatched. Filled out from reference TRBV7-6 and TRBJ2-1, the complete variable domain reads GAGVSQSPRYKVTKRGQDVALRCDPISGHVSLYWYRQALGQGPEFLTYFNYEAQQDKSGLPNDRFSAERPEGSISTLTIQRTEQRDSAMYRCASSLESGVYNEQFFGPGTRLTVL.

Many counts were recorded for this clonotype. The V call is TRBV12-3 or TRBV12-4, the J call TRBJ1-1, with 7 positions matching TRBD1. The CDR3 covers 14 residues. V shed 10 bases and J 3 bases; nucleotides not matched to a gene: 11. As DNA, the CDR3 is TGTGCCACCGCGTTACAGGGGATTTACACTGAAGCTTTCTTT. This codes for CATALQGIYTEAFF.

This clonotype was seen a few times. J is TRBJ2-1 and V is TRBV4-1; D is unresolved. V dropped 3 bases and J dropped 9 bases, with 33 bases sitting between them. From germline, CDR1 is MGHRA and CDR2 YSYEKL. The CDR3 has 20 residues. CDR3 bases: TGCGCCAGCAGCCACAAATCCCTTGGTTACGGTCCCGCCGCCTGGGGTGAGCAGTTCTTC. As protein: CASSHKSLGYGPAAWGEQFF.

The chain is built from TRBV20-1 and TRBJ2-5, with 13 bases fitting TRBD2. This CDR3 spans 14 amino acids. From germline, CDR1 is DFQATT and CDR2 SNEGSKA (reference sequence). V trimming: 5 bases; J trimming: 0 bases; junction bases outside the gene matches: 0. CDR3 bases: TGCAGTGCTGGGACTAGCGGGGACCAAGAGACCCAGTACTTC. Translated, it gives CSAGTSGDQETQYF.

This chain connects TRBV27 to TRBJ2-4; 12 bases align to TRBD1. After removal of 8 bases from V and 6 bases from J, the junction contained 5 bases not matched to a gene. The CDR3 is 14 residues long. Looked up from germline, CDR1 is MNHEY and CDR2 is SMNVEV (reference sequence). CDR3 region: CASRGQGAGNIQYF. CDR3 nucleotide sequence: TGTGCCAGCCGGGGACAGGGGGCGGGAAACATTCAGTACTTC.

This chain links TRBV4-3 with TRBJ1-1; tentative D call: TRBD1 (5 bases). The CDR3 is 15 residues long. Germline V gene sequence: CDR1 LGHNA, CDR2 YSLEER. V was clipped by 0 bases and J by 1 base, with 9 bases between them. The CDR3 spells CASSQDPGWNTEAFF. The CDR3 DNA reads as TGCGCCAGCAGCCAAGATCCAGGGTGGAACACTGAAGCTTTCTTT.

CDR3 region: CASSGKVYTF. DNA of the CDR3: TGTGCCAGCAGCGGGAAGGTCTACACCTTC. V usage is TRBV9 and J usage is TRBJ1-2, with D unresolved. CDR1 and CDR2 from the germline V gene are SGDLS and YYNGEE. This CDR3 has 10 amino acids. V dropped 3 bases and J dropped 10 bases, with 7 bases sitting between them.

The chain couples TRBV7-9 to TRBJ2-3, with TRBD1 matching 10 bases. CDR3 size: 18 residues. V gave up 4 bases and J gave up 0 bases; unmatched junction bases: 10. Germline-derived CDR1 and CDR2 are SEHNR and FQNEAQ (reference sequence). This CDR3 reads CASSSPGTGDFSTDTQYF. For the CDR3, the DNA is TGTGCCAGCAGCTCCCCCGGGACAGGGGACTTTAGCACAGATACGCAGTATTTT.

This chain uses TRBV7-9 with TRBJ2-7, with TRBD2 as a possible D gene (6 bases). Germline V gives CDR1 SEHNR, CDR2 FQNEAQ (reference sequence). The CDR3 length is 13 residues. V was pared by 4 bases and J by 2 bases, with 9 bases between. The CDR3 is CASSWREAYEQYV. CDR3 sequence (DNA): TGTGCCAGCAGCTGGAGGGAGGCCTACGAGCAGTACGTC.

The J gene is TRBJ2-7, the V gene TRBV7-8; a possible D gene is TRBD1 (5 bases). Between the trimmed V and J ends, which lost 1 base and 1 base, there was a span of 8 bases. The CDR3 is 14 amino acids. Looked up from germline, CDR1 is SGHVS and CDR2 is FQNEAQ. CDR3 in amino acids: CASSLEGHSYEQYF. In DNA, the CDR3 is TGTGCCAGCAGCTTAGAAGGACATTCCTACGAGCAGTACTTC.

The V gene is TRBV10-3, the J gene TRBJ1-5, with D perhaps matching TRBD1 (6 bases). This CDR3 region has 13 residues. From germline, CDR1 is ENHRY and CDR2 SYGVKD. The V and J ends lost 3 bases and 4 bases respectively, with 7 bases between them. The CDR3 DNA reads as TGTGCCATCAGTGAAGGGGGGAATCAGCCCCAGCATTTT. Encoded protein: CAISEGGNQPQHF.

The table lists this clonotype with a few counts. This chain links TRBV14 with TRBJ2-3; D unclear. The CDR3 consists of 15 residues. With 1 base removed from V and 0 bases from J, the gap between germline ends came to 8 bases. Looked up from germline, CDR1 is SGHDN and CDR2 is FVKESK. The CDR3 protein is CASSQGPSSTDTQYF. In DNA, the CDR3 is TGTGCCAGCAGCCAAGGTCCTTCTAGCACAGATACGCAGTATTTT.

This clonotype was observed once. A much larger clone lies one base from this, so it may be a read error. V and J are TRBV6-2 or TRBV6-3 and TRBJ2-1; D possibly uses TRBD1 or TRBD2 (5 bases each). The V end lost 10 bases, the J end lost 0 bases, and 10 bases lay between the germline ends. Germline V gene sequence: CDR1 MNHEY, CDR2 SVGEGT. The CDR3 is 13 residues long. CDR3 nucleotide sequence: TGTGCCAACACTAGGGGCTCCTACAATGAGCAGTTCTTC. Its protein is CANTRGSYNEQFF.

This clonotype was found a few times. The rearrangement links TRBV7-9 to TRBJ1-2, with D possibly TRBD1 on 5 matching bases. Germline V lookup: CDR1 SEHNR, CDR2 FQNEAQ (reference sequence). The CDR3 has 14 residues. The V gene lost 1 base and the J gene lost 6 bases, with 12 bases spanning the gap. This CDR3 is CASSLEGSGDGYTF. In DNA, the CDR3 is TGTGCCAGCAGCTTAGAGGGGAGTGGGGATGGCTACACCTTC.

There are a few counts of this clonotype. This sequence joins TRBV4-3 and TRBJ1-1; D is possibly TRBD1 (5 bases). Germline values: CDR1 LGHNA, CDR2 YSLEER. CDR3 length: 16 residues. V gave up 1 base and J gave up 2 bases, with 14 bases separating them. The CDR3 sequence is CASSQGPSGPNTEAFF. CDR3 bases: TGCGCCAGCAGCCAAGGCCCCTCAGGGCCAAACACTGAAGCTTTCTTT.

This clonotype was detected only a few times. This chain connects TRBV6-1 to TRBJ1-5, with D possibly TRBD1 on 5 matching bases. Trimming removed 7 bases at V and 4 bases at J, with 17 bases between. CDR3 length: 15 residues. Germline-derived CDR1 and CDR2 are MNHNS and SASEGT. The chain's CDR3 is CASTRGSWSNQPQHF. As DNA, the CDR3 is TGTGCCAGCACTCGGGGGAGTTGGTCAAATCAGCCCCAGCATTTT.